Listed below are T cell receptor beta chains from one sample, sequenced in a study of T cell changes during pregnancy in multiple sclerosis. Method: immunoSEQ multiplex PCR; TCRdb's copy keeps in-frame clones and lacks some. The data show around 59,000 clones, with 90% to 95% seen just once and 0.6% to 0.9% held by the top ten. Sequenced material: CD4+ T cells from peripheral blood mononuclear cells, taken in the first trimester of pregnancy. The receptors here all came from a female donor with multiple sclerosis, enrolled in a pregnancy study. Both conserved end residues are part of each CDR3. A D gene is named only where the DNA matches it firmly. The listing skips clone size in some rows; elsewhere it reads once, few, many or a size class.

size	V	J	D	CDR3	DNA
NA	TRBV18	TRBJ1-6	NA	CASSTTGQQSSPLHF	TGTGCCAGCTCCACCACCGGACAGCAAAGTTCACCCCTCCACTTT
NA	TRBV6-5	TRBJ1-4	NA	CASSLFAGREKLFF	TGTGCCAGCAGCCTATTTGCGGGTAGAGAAAAACTGTTTTTT
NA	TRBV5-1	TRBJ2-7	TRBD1	CASSLVQGEEQYF	TGCGCCAGCAGCTTGGTTCAGGGGGAAGAGCAGTACTTC
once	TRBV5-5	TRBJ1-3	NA	CASSQTRSGNTIYF	TGTGCCAGCAGCCAAACCCGGTCTGGAAACACCATATATTTT
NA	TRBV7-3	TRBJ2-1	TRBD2	CASSKLAGGSYNEQFF	TGTGCCAGCAGCAAATTAGCGGGGGGCTCCTACAATGAGCAGTTCTTC
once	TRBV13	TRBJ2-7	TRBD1	CASSPPGTGGYEQYF	TGTGCCAGCAGCCCCCCCGGGACAGGGGGTTACGAGCAGTACTTC
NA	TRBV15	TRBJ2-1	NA	CATGGFNNEQFF	TGTGCCACCGGGGGGTTCAACAATGAGCAGTTCTTC
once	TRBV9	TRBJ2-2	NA	CASSVGGHPGTGELFF	TGTGCCAGCAGCGTAGGAGGCCACCCCGGCACCGGGGAGCTGTTTTTT
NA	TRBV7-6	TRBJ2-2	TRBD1	CASSHNQGARDTGELFF	TGTGCCAGCAGTCACAACCAGGGGGCGCGGGACACCGGGGAGCTGTTTTTT
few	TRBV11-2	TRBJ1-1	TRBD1	CASSLGDRVNTEAFF	TGTGCCAGCAGCTTAGGGGACAGGGTGAACACTGAAGCTTTCTTT
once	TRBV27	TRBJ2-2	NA	CASSLRGENTGELFF	TGTGCCAGCAGTTTAAGAGGCGAGAACACCGGGGAGCTGTTTTTT
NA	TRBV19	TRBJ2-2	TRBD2	CASSRQGGTGELFF	TGTGCCAGTAGTCGCCAGGGAGGGACCGGGGAGCTGTTTTTT
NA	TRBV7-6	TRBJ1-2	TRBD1	CASSPRQGPYGYTF	TGTGCCAGCAGCCCAAGACAGGGCCCCTATGGCTACACCTTC
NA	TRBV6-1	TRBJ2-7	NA	CASSEAGGTYEQYF	TGTGCCAGCAGTGAAGCAGGAGGGACCTACGAGCAGTACTTC
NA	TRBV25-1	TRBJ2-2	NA	CASSEQNTGELFF	TGTGCCAGCAGTGAACAAAACACCGGGGAGCTGTTTTTT
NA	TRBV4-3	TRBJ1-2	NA	CASSQATGFNYGYTF	TGCGCCAGCAGCCAGGCTACAGGGTTTAACTATGGCTACACCTTC
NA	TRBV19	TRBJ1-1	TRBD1	CASSSNRGRTEAFF	TGTGCCAGTAGTTCGAACAGGGGCCGTACTGAAGCTTTCTTT
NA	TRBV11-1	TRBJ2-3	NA	CASNPEGPTDTQYF	TGTGCCAGCAACCCGGAGGGGCCCACAGATACGCAGTATTTT
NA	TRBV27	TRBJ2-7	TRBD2	CASSFTSGGPYEQYF	TGTGCCAGCAGTTTTACCAGCGGGGGGCCCTACGAGCAGTACTTC
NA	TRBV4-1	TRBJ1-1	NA	CASSRTEVGGTEAFF	TGCGCCAGCAGCCGGACGGAGGTGGGGGGCACTGAAGCTTTCTTT
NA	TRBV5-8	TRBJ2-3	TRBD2	CASSLRAGTLTDTQYF	TGTGCCAGCAGCTTGCGAGCGGGGACCCTAACAGATACGCAGTATTTT
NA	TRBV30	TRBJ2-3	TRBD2	CAWRPLAGVADTQYF	TGTGCCTGGAGACCCCTAGCGGGGGTGGCAGATACGCAGTATTTT
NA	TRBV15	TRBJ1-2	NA	CATSRGEANYGYTF	TGTGCCACCAGCAGAGGAGAGGCTAACTATGGCTACACCTTC
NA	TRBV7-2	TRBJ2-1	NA	CASSLVPYNEQFF	TGTGCCAGCAGCTTAGTCCCTTACAATGAGCAGTTCTTC
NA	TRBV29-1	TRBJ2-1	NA	CSVDREQFF	TGCAGCGTTGACAGGGAGCAGTTCTTC
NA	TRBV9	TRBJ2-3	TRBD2	CASSVHDRTSGGTDTQYF	TGTGCCAGCAGCGTCCACGACAGGACTAGCGGGGGGACAGATACGCAGTATTTT
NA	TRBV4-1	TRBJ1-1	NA	CASSHGQNTEAFF	TGCGCCAGCAGCCACGGACAGAACACTGAAGCTTTCTTT
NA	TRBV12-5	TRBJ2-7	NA	CASGLSRGSGVYEQYF	TGTGCTAGTGGTTTGTCCAGGGGAAGTGGCGTCTACGAGCAGTACTTC
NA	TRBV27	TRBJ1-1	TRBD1	CASSLAPRQGYTEAFF	TGTGCCAGCAGTCTTGCCCCAAGACAGGGCTACACTGAAGCTTTCTTT
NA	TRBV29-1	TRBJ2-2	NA	CSVELPGTTGELFF	TGCAGCGTTGAACTCCCCGGGACTACCGGGGAGCTGTTTTTT
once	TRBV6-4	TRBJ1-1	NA	CASLPERTLLIGAFF	TGTGCCAGCCTCCCGGAAAGGACTCTCCTTATAGGAGCTTTCTTT
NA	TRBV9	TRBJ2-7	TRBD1	CASSEGTGPVVVQYF	TGTGCCAGCAGCGAGGGGACAGGACCCGTGGTAGTGCAGTACTTC
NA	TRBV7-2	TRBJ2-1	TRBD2	CASSLSGGAYEQFF	TGTGCCAGCAGCCTTAGCGGGGGGGCCTATGAGCAGTTCTTC
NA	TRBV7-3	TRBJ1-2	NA	CASSIRTF	TGTGCCAGCAGCATCCGCACCTTC
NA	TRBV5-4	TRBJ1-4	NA	CASSSTARAGKLFF	TGTGCCAGCAGCTCGACAGCGCGTGCGGGGAAACTGTTTTTT
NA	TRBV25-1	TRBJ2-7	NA	CASTGSYEQYF	TGTGCCAGCACAGGCAGCTACGAGCAGTACTTC
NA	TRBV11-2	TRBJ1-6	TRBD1	CASSLTGGRDSPLHF	TGTGCCAGCAGCTTGACAGGGGGCAGGGATTCACCCCTCCACTTT
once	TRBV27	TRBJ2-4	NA	CASSFAGTIQYF	TGTGCCAGCAGTTTCGCGGGAACCATTCAGTACTTC
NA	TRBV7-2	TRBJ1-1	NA	CASSRLNGMNTEAFF	TGTGCCAGCAGCCGACTGAACGGGATGAACACTGAAGCTTTCTTT
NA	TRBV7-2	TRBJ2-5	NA	CASSLFDLSQETQYF	TGTGCCAGCAGCTTATTCGATCTGAGTCAAGAGACCCAGTACTTC
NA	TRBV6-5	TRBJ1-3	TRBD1	CASSWTGVGNTIYF	TGTGCCAGCAGCTGGACAGGGGTTGGAAACACCATATATTTT
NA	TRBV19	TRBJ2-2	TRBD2	CASSRTSGANTGELFF	TGTGCCAGTAGTAGGACTAGCGGAGCGAACACCGGGGAGCTGTTTTTT
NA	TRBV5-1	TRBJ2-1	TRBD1	CASSLGTGGRNEQFF	TGCGCCAGCAGCTTGGGGACAGGGGGCCGGAATGAGCAGTTCTTC
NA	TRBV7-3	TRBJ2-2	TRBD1	CASSLMGWQGAGTGELFF	TGTGCCAGCAGCTTAATGGGCTGGCAGGGGGCGGGCACCGGGGAGCTGTTTTTT
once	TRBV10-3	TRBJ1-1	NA	CAISGTGDTEAFF	TGTGCCATCAGTGGGACGGGAGACACTGAAGCTTTCTTT
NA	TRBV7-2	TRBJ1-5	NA	CASSYRGGQPQHF	TGTGCCAGCAGCTACCGAGGGGGTCAGCCCCAGCATTTT
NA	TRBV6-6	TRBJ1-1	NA	CASSYGLSQKNTEAFF	TGTGCCAGCAGTTACGGGCTTTCACAGAAGAACACTGAAGCTTTCTTT
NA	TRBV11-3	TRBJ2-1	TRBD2	CASSSGTSGGHLNEQFF	TGTGCCAGCAGCTCCGGGACTAGCGGGGGCCATCTCAATGAGCAGTTCTTC
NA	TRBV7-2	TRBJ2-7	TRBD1	CASSLGDRGYEQYF	TGTGCCAGCAGCTTGGGGGACAGGGGCTACGAGCAGTACTTC
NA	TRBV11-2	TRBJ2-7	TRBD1	CASSLVRTGGYEQYF	TGTGCCAGCAGCTTAGTTCGGACAGGGGGCTACGAGCAGTACTTC
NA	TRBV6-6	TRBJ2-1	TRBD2	CASSYQRGSYNEQFF	TGTGCCAGCAGTTACCAGCGGGGGAGCTACAATGAGCAGTTCTTC
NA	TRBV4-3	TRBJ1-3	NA	CASSLREGDTIYF	TGCGCCAGCAGCCTTAGGGAAGGGGACACCATATATTTT
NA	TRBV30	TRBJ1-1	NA	CASYAQGRTEAFF	TGTGCCTCCTACGCGCAGGGCCGTACTGAAGCTTTCTTT
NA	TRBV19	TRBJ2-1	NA	CASSIGQPNEQFF	TGTGCCAGTAGTATTGGGCAGCCCAATGAGCAGTTCTTC
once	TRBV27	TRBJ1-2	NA	CASSFIRGTANYGYTF	TGTGCCAGCAGTTTCATTAGGGGAACAGCTAACTATGGCTACACCTTC
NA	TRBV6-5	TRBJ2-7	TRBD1	CASRLGGTGVYEQYF	TGTGCCAGCCGCCTGGGGGGGACAGGGGTGTACGAGCAGTACTTC
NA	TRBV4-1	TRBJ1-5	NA	CASSQGGQGGQPQHF	TGCGCCAGCAGCCAAGGGGGGCAGGGAGGGCAGCCCCAGCATTTT
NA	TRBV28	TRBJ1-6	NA	CASYRNLNSPLHF	TGTGCCAGCTACAGGAATCTGAATTCCCCCCTCCACTTT
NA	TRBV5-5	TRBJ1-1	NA	CASSLGLTLTEAFF	TGTGCCAGCAGCTTGGGGCTCACCTTGACTGAAGCTTTCTTT
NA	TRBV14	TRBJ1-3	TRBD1	CASSLVRDRRSGNTIYF	TGTGCCAGCAGCCTTGTCAGGGACAGGAGGTCTGGAAACACCATATATTTT